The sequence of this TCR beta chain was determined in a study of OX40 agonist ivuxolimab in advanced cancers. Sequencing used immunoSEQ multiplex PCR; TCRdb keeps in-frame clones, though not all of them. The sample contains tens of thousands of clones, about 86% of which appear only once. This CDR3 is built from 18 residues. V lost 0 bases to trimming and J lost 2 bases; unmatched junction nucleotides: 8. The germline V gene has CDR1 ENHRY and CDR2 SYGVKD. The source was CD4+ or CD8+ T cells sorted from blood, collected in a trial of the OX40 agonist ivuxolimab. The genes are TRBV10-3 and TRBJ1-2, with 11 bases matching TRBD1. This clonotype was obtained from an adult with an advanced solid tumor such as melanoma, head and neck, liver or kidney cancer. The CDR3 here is CAISESDRGRSVNYGYTF. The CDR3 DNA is TGTGCCATCAGTGAGTCGGACAGGGGGCGCAGTGTCAACTATGGCTACACCTTC.